Each of the 9 T cell receptor beta chains below was sequenced from the same sample in a study of blood T cell repertoires in COVID-19. Profiling relied on immunoSEQ multiplex PCR, and the TCRdb table lists in-frame clones only, not all of them. This table holds about 200,000 clones, around 82% found once. Input material: peripheral blood. The receptors here all came from a woman between 40 and 55 years old with active or convalescent COVID-19.

This clone was observed a few times. The chain has TRBV28 and TRBJ1-3; 7 nucleotides line up with TRBD1. The germline gives CDR1 MDHEN, CDR2 SYDVKM. The CDR3 is 15 amino acids. Losses at the gene ends were 5 bases for V and 2 bases for J; bases not matched to a gene: 6. Here the CDR3 reads CASSPTDRAGNTIYF. The CDR3 DNA sequence: TGTGCCAGCAGTCCAACCGACAGGGCTGGAAACACCATATATTTT.

This clone has just a few counts. The rearrangement uses TRBV16 and TRBJ1-2, with 11 bases fitting TRBD1. Looked up from germline, CDR1 is KGHSY and CDR2 is FQNENV. The CDR3 covers 16 residues. The trim removed 4 bases at V and 6 bases at J, leaving 10 bases unmatched. CDR3 residues: CASSRSLGQGGHGYTF. Here the CDR3 DNA reads TGTGCCAGCAGCCGGAGCCTGGGACAGGGGGGTCATGGCTACACCTTC.

The chain joins TRBV19 to TRBJ2-1; tentatively, D is TRBD1 (6 bases). V lost 3 bases to trimming and J lost 1 base, with 10 bases between them. This CDR3 has 15 amino acids. Per germline, CDR1 LNHDA and CDR2 SQIVND (reference sequence). The CDR3 sequence is CASSMSRGSYNEQFF. The CDR3 DNA reads TGTGCCAGTAGTATGTCCAGGGGATCCTACAATGAGCAGTTCTTC.

J is TRBJ2-7 and V is TRBV5-1, with D perhaps matching TRBD2 (6 bases). The CDR3 covers 14 residues. Per germline, CDR1 SGHRS and CDR2 YFSETQ. V lost 0 bases to trimming and J lost 3 bases, with 10 bases between them. The DNA for the CDR3 is TGCGCCAGCAGCTTGGCAGAGGACTACTACGAGCAGTACTTC. Translation: CASSLAEDYYEQYF. The entire variable domain, with the rest obtained from reference TRBV5-1 and TRBJ2-7, is as follows: KAGVTQTPRYLIKTRGQQVTLSCSPISGHRSVSWYQQTPGQGLQFLFEYFSETQRNKGNFPGRFSGRQFSNSRSEMNVSTLELGDSALYLCASSLAEDYYEQYFGPGTRLTVT.

The gene calls are TRBV4-2 and TRBJ2-4; 9 nucleotides agree with TRBD1. Unmatched junction bases numbered 10, after V lost 6 bases and J lost 7 bases. CDR1 LGHNA and CDR2 YNFKEQ come from the germline V gene. CDR3 length equals 15 residues. CDR3 bases: TGTGCCAGCAGGCAGGACAGGGGCTACCAGAACATTCAGTACTTC. Translation gives CASRQDRGYQNIQYF.

The rearrangement links TRBV5-1 to TRBJ1-6, with D unclear. The length of the CDR3 is 15 residues. The V end lost 1 base, the J end lost 5 bases, and 10 bases lay between the germline ends. Per germline, CDR1 SGHRS and CDR2 YFSETQ. CDR3 in DNA: TGCGCCAGCAGCTTGATCCCGGGGAATAATTCACCCCTCCACTTT. Its protein product is CASSLIPGNNSPLHF. Based on the CDR3 plus reference TRBV5-1 and TRBJ1-6, the full variable domain is KAGVTQTPRYLIKTRGQQVTLSCSPISGHRSVSWYQQTPGQGLQFLFEYFSETQRNKGNFPGRFSGRQFSNSRSEMNVSTLELGDSALYLCASSLIPGNNSPLHFGNGTRLTVT.

V usage is TRBV11-3 and J usage is TRBJ1-2, with TRBD1 as a possible D gene (6 bases). Germline V gene lookup returns CDR1 SGHNT and CDR2 YENEEA. V lost 5 bases to trimming and J lost 4 bases, with 14 bases between them. There are 14 residues in the CDR3. This CDR3 is CASSLGAVSYGYTF. DNA of the CDR3: TGTGCCAGCAGCCTGGGGGCGGTATCCTATGGCTACACCTTC.

This clone occurred once. The rearrangement links TRBV28 to TRBJ1-2, with D possibly matching TRBD1 (6 bases). The CDR3 runs 12 residues. Trimming stripped 9 bases from V and 8 bases from J, with 16 bases between. Germline lookup yields CDR1 MDHEN and CDR2 SYDVKM. CDR3 bases: TGTGCCAGTCAAGGCGACAGGCGAGGCTACACCTTC. It translates to CASQGDRRGYTF.

V gene TRBV6-5 combines with J gene TRBJ2-7; 7 bases are shared with TRBD1. Per the germline V gene, CDR1 is MNHEY and CDR2 is SVGAGI. The junction had 8 bases not matched to a gene; V was cut back by 6 bases and J by 3 bases. This CDR3 comprises 14 residues. CDR3 loop: CASSRQGTFYEQYF. The CDR3 region has the DNA TGTGCCAGCAGCCGACAGGGCACTTTCTACGAGCAGTACTTC.